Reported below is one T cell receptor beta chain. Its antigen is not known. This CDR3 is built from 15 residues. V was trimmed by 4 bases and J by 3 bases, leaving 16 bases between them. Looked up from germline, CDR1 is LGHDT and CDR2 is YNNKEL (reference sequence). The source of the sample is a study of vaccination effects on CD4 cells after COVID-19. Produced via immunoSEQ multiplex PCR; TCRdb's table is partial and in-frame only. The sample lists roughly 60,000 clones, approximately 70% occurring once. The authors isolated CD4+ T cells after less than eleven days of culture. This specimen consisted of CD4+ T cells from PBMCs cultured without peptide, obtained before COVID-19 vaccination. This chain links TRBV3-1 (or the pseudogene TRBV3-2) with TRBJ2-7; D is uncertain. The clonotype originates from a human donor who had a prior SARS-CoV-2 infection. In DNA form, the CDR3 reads TGTGCCAGCAGCCGGTTGGGCGGAGACCTCTACGAGCAGTACTTC. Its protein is CASSRLGGDLYEQYF.